The following is a T cell receptor beta chain sequence with its context. CDR1 is SGHRS and CDR2 is YFSETQ in the germline V gene. This CDR3 is built from 17 residues. V was shortened by 4 bases and J by 4 bases, with 21 bases between the two germline ends. Amplified TCR beta CDR3 regions came from RNA transcripts. Carried out on the TCR CDR3, a first-round RT-PCR used the HTBI primer set. TCRdb independently ran MiXCR on the multiplex PCR reads; one entry per CDR3 protein. The sample shows roughly 570,000 distinct CDR3 sequences, about a sixth of them seen only once. These data originate in a study of T cells in Graves' hyperthyroidism and ophthalmopathy.

The source is a woman between 25 and 40 years old with Graves' hyperthyroidism. The material sequenced was blood. The genes are TRBV5-1 and TRBJ2-1, with no clear D. CDR3 residues: CASSVSAGPPAYNEQFF. Written as DNA, the CDR3 is TGCGCCAGCAGCGTAAGTGCCGGGCCCCCGGCATACAATGAGCAGTTCTTC.